The clone carrying this T cell receptor (beta chain) has a handful of counts. The antigen remains unidentified. Using its own MiXCR run on the RT-PCR reads, TCRdb lists one record per CDR3 protein. The sample lists more than 500,000 distinct CDR3 sequences, approximately 11% occurring once. V dropped 7 bases and J dropped 5; count of bases not matched to a gene: 5. There are 13 residues in the CDR3. Germline-derived CDR1 and CDR2 are WSHSY and SAAADI. This sample is part of a study of response to subunit inactivated influenza vaccine. Study-wide findings and caveats: Every seasonal influenza vaccination brings in few new T cells, the authors suggested.

These data were also reused for a study on T cells expressing NK-cell markers. That study reports: A 5'RACE template switching approach incorporating UMIs was used to make TCR beta cDNA. Cells sorted as CD3+CD56+NKG2C+, CD3+CD56+NKG2C- and CD3+CD56-NKG2C+ T cells supplied the TCR beta repertoires.

The V call is TRBV10-2, the J call TRBJ2-7; 10 bases are a match to TRBD2. The receptor was derived from a man aged 50-59 years who received an inactivated influenza vaccine. Sequenced material: PBMCs from blood, taken on the day of vaccination. CDR3 sequence: CASKAGGRNEQYF. CDR3 coding DNA: TGCGCCAGCAAAGCGGGGGGGCGGAACGAGCAGTACTTC.